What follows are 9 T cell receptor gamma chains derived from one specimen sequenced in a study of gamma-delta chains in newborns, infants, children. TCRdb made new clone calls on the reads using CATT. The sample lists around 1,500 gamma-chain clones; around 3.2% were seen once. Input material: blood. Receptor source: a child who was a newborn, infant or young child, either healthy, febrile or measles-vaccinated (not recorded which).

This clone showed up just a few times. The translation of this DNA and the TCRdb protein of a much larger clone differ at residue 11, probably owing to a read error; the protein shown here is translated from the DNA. This CDR3 is CALWETELGKIIKVF. CDR3 nucleotides: TGTGCCTTGTGGGAGACCGAGTTGGGCAAAATAATCAAGGTATTT. The genes are TRGV9 and TRGJP. CDR1 GITISATS and CDR2 ISYDGTV come from the germline V gene (reference sequence). The CDR3 is 15 amino acids.

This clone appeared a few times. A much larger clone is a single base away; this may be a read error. As DNA, the CDR3 is TGTGCCACCTGGGATAGGCACGGGAAACTCTTT. It specifies CATWDRHGKLF. The V and J genes are TRGV5 and TRGJ1 or TRGJ2. The germline V gene encodes CDR1 VINAFY and CDR2 YDVSNSKD. The V gene end was trimmed by 4 bases and the J gene end by 12 bases; junction bases not matched to a gene: 9. The CDR3 is 11 residues long.

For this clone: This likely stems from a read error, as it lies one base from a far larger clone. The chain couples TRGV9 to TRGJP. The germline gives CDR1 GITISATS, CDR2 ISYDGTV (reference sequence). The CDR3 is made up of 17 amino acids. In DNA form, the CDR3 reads TGTGCCTCGTGGGAGGTGCCGCAAGAGTTGGGCAAAAAAATCAAGGTATTT. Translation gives CASWEVPQELGKKIKVF.

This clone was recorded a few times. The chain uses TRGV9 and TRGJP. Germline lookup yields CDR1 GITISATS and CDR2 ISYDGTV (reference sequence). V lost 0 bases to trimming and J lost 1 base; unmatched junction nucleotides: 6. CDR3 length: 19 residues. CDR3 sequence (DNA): TGTGCCTTGTGGGAGGTGCTGATAGGGCAAGAGTTGGGCAAAAAAATCAAGGTATTT. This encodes CALWEVLIGQELGKKIKVF.

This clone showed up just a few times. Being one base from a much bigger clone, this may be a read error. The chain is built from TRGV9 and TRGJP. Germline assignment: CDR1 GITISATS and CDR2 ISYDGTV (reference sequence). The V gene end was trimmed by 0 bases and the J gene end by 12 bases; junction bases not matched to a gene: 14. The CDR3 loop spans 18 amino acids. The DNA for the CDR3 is TGTGCCTTGTGGGAGGTGCAGGTATTGAAGTCGGGCAAAAAAATCAAGGTATTT. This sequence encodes CALWEVQVLKSGKKIKVF.

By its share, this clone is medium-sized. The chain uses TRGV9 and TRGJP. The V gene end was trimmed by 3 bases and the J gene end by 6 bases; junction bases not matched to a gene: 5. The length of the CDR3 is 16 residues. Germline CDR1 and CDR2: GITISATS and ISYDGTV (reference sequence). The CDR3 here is CALWEMGELGKKIKVF. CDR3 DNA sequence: TGTGCCTTGTGGGAGATGGGAGAGTTGGGCAAAAAAATCAAGGTATTT.

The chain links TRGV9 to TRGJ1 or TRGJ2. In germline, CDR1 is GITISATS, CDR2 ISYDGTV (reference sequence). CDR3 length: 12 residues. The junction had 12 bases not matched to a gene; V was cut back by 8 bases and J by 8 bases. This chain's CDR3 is CALYDVQDKKLF. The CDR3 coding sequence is TGTGCCTTGTATGATGTGCAGGATAAGAAACTCTTT.

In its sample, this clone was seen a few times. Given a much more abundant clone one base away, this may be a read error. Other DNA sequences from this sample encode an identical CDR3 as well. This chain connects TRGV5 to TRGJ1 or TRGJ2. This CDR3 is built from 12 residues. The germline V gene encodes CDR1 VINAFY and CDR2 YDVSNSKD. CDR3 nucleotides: TGTGCTACCTGGGACCTAAATTATACGAAACTCTTT. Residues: CATWDLNYTKLF.

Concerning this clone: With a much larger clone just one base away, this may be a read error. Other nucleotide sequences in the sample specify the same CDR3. CDR3 amino acids: CALWEVQGELGKKIKVF. CDR3 DNA sequence: TGCGCCTTGTGGGAGGTGCAAGGAGAGTTGGGCAAAAAAATCAAGGTATTT. The V call is TRGV9, the J call TRGJP. Per germline, CDR1 GITISATS and CDR2 ISYDGTV (reference sequence). This CDR3 region has 17 residues.